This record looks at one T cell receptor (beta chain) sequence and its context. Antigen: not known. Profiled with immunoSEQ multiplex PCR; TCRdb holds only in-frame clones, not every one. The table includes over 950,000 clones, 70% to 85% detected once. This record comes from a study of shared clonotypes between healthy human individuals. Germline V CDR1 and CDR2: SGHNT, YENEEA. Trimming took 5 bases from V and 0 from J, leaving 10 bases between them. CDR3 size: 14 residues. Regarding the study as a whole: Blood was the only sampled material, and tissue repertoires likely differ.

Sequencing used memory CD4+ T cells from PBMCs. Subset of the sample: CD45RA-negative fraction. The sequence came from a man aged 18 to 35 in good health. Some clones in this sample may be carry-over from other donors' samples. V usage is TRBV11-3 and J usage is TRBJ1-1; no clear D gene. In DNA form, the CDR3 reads TGTGCCAGCAGCGTAAACGGTATGAACACTGAAGCTTTCTTT. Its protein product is CASSVNGMNTEAFF.